This T cell receptor (beta chain) was sequenced in a study of blood T cell repertoires in COVID-19. About the research overall: Samples of COVID-19 (acute and convalescent) were obtained from the United States, Italy and Spain.

Germline CDR1 MDHEN, CDR2 SYDVKM. J was trimmed by 13 bases and V by 4 bases; bases with no gene match: 14. The CDR3 extends over 14 amino acids. As processed by the authors: The authors estimated nucleated cell counts from reference gene primer amplification. The assay was immunoSEQ multiplex PCR, and TCRdb's table has in-frame clones only and misses some. The V and J calls and the clone size are those of that table, but D and trimming were determined from the DNA. The sample has about 250,000 clones, 88% seen once. Participants came from some 23 US areas, aged roughly 18 to 89 years. Participant-reported clinical history was the basis for cohort assignment.

The chain carries TRBV28 and TRBJ1-2; 8 bases fit TRBD1. The receptor was isolated from a woman in her forties or fifties who had recovered from COVID-19. Sequenced material: PBMCs or T cells enriched from blood (not recorded which). CDR3: CASSWQSGQVAPTF. For the CDR3, the DNA is TGTGCCAGCAGTTGGCAATCGGGACAGGTTGCCCCCACCTTC.